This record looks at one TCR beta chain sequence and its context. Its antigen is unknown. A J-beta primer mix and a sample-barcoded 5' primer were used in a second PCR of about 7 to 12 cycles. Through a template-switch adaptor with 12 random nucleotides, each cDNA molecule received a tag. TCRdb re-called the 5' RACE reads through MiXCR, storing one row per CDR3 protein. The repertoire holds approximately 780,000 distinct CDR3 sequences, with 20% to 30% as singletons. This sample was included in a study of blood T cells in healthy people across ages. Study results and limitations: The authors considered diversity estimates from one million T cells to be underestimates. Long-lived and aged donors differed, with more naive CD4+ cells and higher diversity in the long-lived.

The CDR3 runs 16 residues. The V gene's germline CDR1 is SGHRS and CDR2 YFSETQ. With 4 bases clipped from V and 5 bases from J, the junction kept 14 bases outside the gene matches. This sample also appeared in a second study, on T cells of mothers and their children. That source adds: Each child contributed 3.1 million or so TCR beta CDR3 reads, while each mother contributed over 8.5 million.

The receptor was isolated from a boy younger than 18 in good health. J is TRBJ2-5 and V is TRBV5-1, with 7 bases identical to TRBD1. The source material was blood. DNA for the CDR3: TGCGCCAGCAGCCGCGGTAATACACTACAGGGGGAGACCCAGTACTTC. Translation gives CASSRGNTLQGETQYF.